Listed below are T cell receptor beta chains from one sample, sequenced in a study of shared clonotypes between healthy human individuals. Using immunoSEQ multiplex PCR, the repertoire was profiled, and TCRdb retains in-frame clones only, with some absent. In the table there are millions of clones, about 92% of which are singletons. Sequenced material: naive CD8+ T cells from PBMCs. Every receptor here comes from a man younger than 30 in good health. Some clones in this sample may be carry-over from other donors' samples. Each CDR3 is given with its conserved first and last residue. The order of the fields is D gene, clone size, V gene, J gene, CDR3 DNA, CDR3 protein. A D gene is named only where the DNA matches it firmly. Expanded clones get a size class; other rows say once, few or many, or leave the size out.

d_gene: NA; abundance: NA; v_gene: TRBV30; j_gene: TRBJ1-3; CDR3nt: TGTGCCTGGATTCGGGACGGTGGAAACACCATATATTTT; CDR3aa: CAWIRDGGNTIYF
d_gene: TRBD1; abundance: NA; v_gene: TRBV19; j_gene: TRBJ2-7; CDR3nt: TGTGCCAGTAGTACTAGACAGGGAATGGCCAACGAGCAGTACTTC; CDR3aa: CASSTRQGMANEQYF
d_gene: TRBD1; abundance: NA; v_gene: TRBV27; j_gene: TRBJ1-2; CDR3nt: TGTGCCAGCACCGACAGGGCACGAGCAAACCCATCAAACAACTATGGCTACACCTTC; CDR3aa: CASTDRARANPSNNYGYTF
d_gene: TRBD1; abundance: NA; v_gene: TRBV7-3; j_gene: TRBJ2-1; CDR3nt: TGTGCCAGCAGCTCAGGACAGGTTTTGGTCGGCGGACTCCCTATTTTCGATGAGCAGTTCTTC; CDR3aa: CASSSGQVLVGGLPIFDEQFF
d_gene: NA; abundance: NA; v_gene: TRBV7-9; j_gene: TRBJ2-1; CDR3nt: TGTTCTCATTTTATAGGGAGCTCCTACAATGAGCAGTTCTTC; CDR3aa: CSHFIGSSYNEQFF
d_gene: NA; abundance: NA; v_gene: TRBV6-9; j_gene: TRBJ1-4; CDR3nt: TGTGCCAGCAGTTCCGCTGGGTCTAATGAAAAACTGTTTTTT; CDR3aa: CASSSAGSNEKLFF
d_gene: TRBD2; abundance: NA; v_gene: TRBV7-3; j_gene: TRBJ2-3; CDR3nt: TGTGCCAGCAGAAGGACTAGCGGGAGCACAGATACGCAGTATTTT; CDR3aa: CASRRTSGSTDTQYF
d_gene: NA; abundance: NA; v_gene: TRBV7-9; j_gene: TRBJ2-7; CDR3nt: TGTGCCAGCAGCTTAGGCCCTCCCTCCTACGAGCAGTACTTC; CDR3aa: CASSLGPPSYEQYF
d_gene: TRBD1; abundance: NA; v_gene: TRBV5-6; j_gene: TRBJ2-7; CDR3nt: TGTGCCAGCAGCTTGGAGGGGGCAGCGTACGAGCAGTACTTC; CDR3aa: CASSLEGAAYEQYF
d_gene: NA; abundance: NA; v_gene: TRBV20-1; j_gene: TRBJ1-1; CDR3nt: TGCAGTGCTAGACTGCAGGGTGAAGCTTTCTTT; CDR3aa: CSARLQGEAFF
d_gene: TRBD2; abundance: NA; v_gene: TRBV4-1; j_gene: TRBJ2-2; CDR3nt: TGCGCCAGCAGTCTCCTCTTCGCGGGAGGCTCCGGCGGGGAGCTGTTTTTT; CDR3aa: CASSLLFAGGSGGELFF
d_gene: NA; abundance: NA; v_gene: TRBV18; j_gene: TRBJ2-1; CDR3nt: TGTGCCAGCTCATCTCGGGACATCCGAGGGGGCAATGAGCAGTTCTTC; CDR3aa: CASSSRDIRGGNEQFF
d_gene: NA; abundance: NA; v_gene: TRBV15; j_gene: TRBJ2-3; CDR3nt: TGTGCCACCAGCAGAGTGGCAGGGAGTAGCACAGATACGCAGTATTTT; CDR3aa: CATSRVAGSSTDTQYF
d_gene: NA; abundance: NA; v_gene: TRBV16; j_gene: TRBJ1-1; CDR3nt: TGTGCCAGCAGCCAATCCCGGGGGTGGGAGAACACTGAAGCTTTCTTT; CDR3aa: CASSQSRGWENTEAFF
d_gene: NA; abundance: NA; v_gene: TRBV9; j_gene: TRBJ1-3; CDR3nt: TGTGCCAGCAGCGTAGTCAGCTCTGGAAACACCATATATTTT; CDR3aa: CASSVVSSGNTIYF
d_gene: NA; abundance: NA; v_gene: TRBV2; j_gene: TRBJ2-5; CDR3nt: TGTGCCAGCACCTACAGGGCAGAGACCCAGTACTTC; CDR3aa: CASTYRAETQYF
d_gene: NA; abundance: NA; v_gene: TRBV7-9; j_gene: TRBJ2-7; CDR3nt: TGTGCCAGCAGCTTAGCCGAGTCAGCATTCCACGAGCAGTACTTC; CDR3aa: CASSLAESAFHEQYF
d_gene: NA; abundance: NA; v_gene: TRBV6-1; j_gene: TRBJ1-2; CDR3nt: TGTGCCAGCCTCCCCGCCCGCCTCGCCAACTATGGCTACACCTTC; CDR3aa: CASLPARLANYGYTF
d_gene: TRBD1; abundance: NA; v_gene: TRBV30; j_gene: TRBJ1-4; CDR3nt: TGTGCCTGTAACTCAGGGGGGGGTGAAAAACTGTTTTTT; CDR3aa: CACNSGGGEKLFF
d_gene: TRBD2; abundance: NA; v_gene: TRBV19; j_gene: TRBJ2-1; CDR3nt: TGTGCCAGTAGTATCACTAGCGGGATCCTTCCGAGGAATGAGCAGTTCTTC; CDR3aa: CASSITSGILPRNEQFF
d_gene: TRBD1; abundance: NA; v_gene: TRBV28; j_gene: TRBJ2-5; CDR3nt: TGTGCCAGCAGTTCCGCAGGGATAGACAGGGGGCGCCCATGGGAGACCCAGTACTTC; CDR3aa: CASSSAGIDRGRPWETQYF
d_gene: NA; abundance: once; v_gene: TRBV7-6; j_gene: TRBJ1-1; CDR3nt: TGTGCCAGCGCACACGATGCGGACAGAATGAACACTGAAGCTTTCTTT; CDR3aa: CASAHDADRMNTEAFF
d_gene: TRBD1; abundance: NA; v_gene: TRBV27; j_gene: TRBJ1-2; CDR3nt: TGTGCCAGCAGTTTTTCGACAGGGGGCCTTGGCTACACCTTC; CDR3aa: CASSFSTGGLGYTF
d_gene: NA; abundance: NA; v_gene: TRBV5-6; j_gene: TRBJ2-1; CDR3nt: TGTGCCAGCAGCCTGACAATGAATGAGCAGTTCTTC; CDR3aa: CASSLTMNEQFF
d_gene: NA; abundance: NA; v_gene: TRBV14; j_gene: TRBJ2-3; CDR3nt: TGTGCCAGCAGCCAAGACCCGGGAGATATGACAGATACGCAGTATTTT; CDR3aa: CASSQDPGDMTDTQYF
d_gene: TRBD1; abundance: NA; v_gene: TRBV29-1; j_gene: TRBJ2-5; CDR3nt: TGCAGCGTGGGGGACAGGGGGCGCCAAGAGACCCAGTACTTC; CDR3aa: CSVGDRGRQETQYF
d_gene: NA; abundance: NA; v_gene: TRBV28; j_gene: TRBJ2-7; CDR3nt: TGTGCCAGCAGGTTACGCCAGGGGCCGAGCTCCTACGAGCAGTACTTC; CDR3aa: CASRLRQGPSSYEQYF
d_gene: NA; abundance: NA; v_gene: TRBV7-9; j_gene: TRBJ2-7; CDR3nt: TGTGCCAGCAGCTTAGCTGGTAGCTCCCTTTACGAGCAGTACTTC; CDR3aa: CASSLAGSSLYEQYF
d_gene: NA; abundance: NA; v_gene: TRBV5-1; j_gene: TRBJ2-3; CDR3nt: TGCGCCAGCAGCTTGGAGGCCCGCACAGATACGCAGTATTTT; CDR3aa: CASSLEARTDTQYF